Each of the 3 T cell receptor beta chains below was sequenced from the same sample in a study of cytomegalovirus exposure and HLA in healthy donors. Amplification used 60 Vbeta primers and 13 Jbeta primers. Repertoires were generated with immunoSEQ multiplex PCR, while TCRdb's copy carries only in-frame clones and drops some. The sample yields 100,000 or so clones, around two thirds seen once. Material: PBMCs. These receptors all come from a man between 50 and 59 years old in good health and CMV-seropositive.

This rearrangement joins TRBV27 to TRBJ1-2; no clear D. Per germline, CDR1 MNHEY and CDR2 SMNVEV (reference sequence). This CDR3 has 13 residues. V was clipped by 2 bases and J by 8 bases, with 12 bases between them. Here the CDR3 reads CASSLRVSGGYTF. DNA for the CDR3: TGTGCCAGCAGTTTAAGGGTTTCGGGAGGCTACACCTTC.

The V and J genes are TRBV9 and TRBJ2-2; 14 nucleotides match TRBD2. Germline CDR1 reads SGDLS; CDR2 reads YYNGEE. The V segment lost 1 base and the J segment 3 bases; nucleotides outside the gene matches: 2. This CDR3 is built from 17 residues. This chain's CDR3 is CASSVPGLAGDTGELFF. Here the CDR3 DNA reads TGTGCCAGCAGCGTACCGGGACTAGCGGGGGACACCGGGGAGCTGTTTTTT.

This clone was observed a few times. Other DNA variants within this sample encode the same CDR3. The DNA for the CDR3 is TGCGCCAGCAGCCTAGACAGGGCTCGGGAGCAGTACTTC. It codes for CASSLDRAREQYF. The rearrangement uses TRBV5-1 and TRBJ2-7, with TRBD1 matching 7 bases. CDR1 SGHRS and CDR2 YFSETQ come from the germline V gene. This CDR3 region has 13 residues. After removal of 4 bases from V and 7 bases from J, the junction contained 8 bases not matched to a gene.